This T cell receptor beta chain was sequenced for a study of OX40 agonist ivuxolimab in advanced cancers. Profiled with immunoSEQ multiplex PCR; TCRdb holds only in-frame clones, not every one. The top ten hold roughly 2.5% of the sample, which has around 92,000 clones, approximately 88% seen once. The TCR originated in an adult with an advanced solid tumor such as melanoma, head and neck, liver or kidney cancer. Specimen: CD4+ or CD8+ T cells sorted from blood, collected in a trial of the OX40 agonist ivuxolimab.

The CDR3 sequence is CASSPVPDREYNEQFF. The DNA of the CDR3 is TGTGCCAGCAGCCCAGTCCCGGACAGAGAATACAATGAGCAGTTCTTC. The genes are TRBV9 and TRBJ2-1; D possibly corresponds to TRBD1 (6 bases). V was shortened by 4 bases and J by 4 bases, with 18 bases between the two germline ends. This CDR3 comprises 16 residues. CDR1 and CDR2 from the germline V gene are SGDLS and YYNGEE.